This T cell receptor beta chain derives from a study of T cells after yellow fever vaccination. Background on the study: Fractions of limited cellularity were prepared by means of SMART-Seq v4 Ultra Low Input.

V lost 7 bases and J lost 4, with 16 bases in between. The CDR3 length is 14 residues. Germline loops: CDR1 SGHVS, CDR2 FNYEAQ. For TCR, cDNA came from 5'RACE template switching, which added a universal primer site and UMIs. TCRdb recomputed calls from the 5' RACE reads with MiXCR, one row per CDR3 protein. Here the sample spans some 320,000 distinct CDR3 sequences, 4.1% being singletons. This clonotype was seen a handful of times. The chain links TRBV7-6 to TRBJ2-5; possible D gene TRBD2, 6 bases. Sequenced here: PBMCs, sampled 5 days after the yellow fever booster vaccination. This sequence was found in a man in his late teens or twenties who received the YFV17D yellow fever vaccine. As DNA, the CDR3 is TGTGCCAGCACCTTGGGGGGAGTTGGAGAGACCCAGTACTTC. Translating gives CASTLGGVGETQYF. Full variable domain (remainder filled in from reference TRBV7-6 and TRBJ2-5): GAGVSQSPRYKVTKRGQDVALRCDPISGHVSLYWYRQALGQGPEFLTYFNYEAQQDKSGLPNDRFSAERPEGSISTLTIQRTEQRDSAMYRCASTLGGVGETQYFGPGTRLLVL.